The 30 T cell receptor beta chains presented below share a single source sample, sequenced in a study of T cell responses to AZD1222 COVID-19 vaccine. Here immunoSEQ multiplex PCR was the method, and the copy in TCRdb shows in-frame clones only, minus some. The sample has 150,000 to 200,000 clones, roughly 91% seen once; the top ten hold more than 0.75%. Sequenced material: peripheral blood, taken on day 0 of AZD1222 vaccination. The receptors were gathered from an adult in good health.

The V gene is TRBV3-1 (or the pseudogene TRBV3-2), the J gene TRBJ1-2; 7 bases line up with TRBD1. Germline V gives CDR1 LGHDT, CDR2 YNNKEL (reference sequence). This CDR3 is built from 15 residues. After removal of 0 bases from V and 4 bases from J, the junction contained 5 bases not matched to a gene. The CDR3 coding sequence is TGTGCCAGCAGCCAAGACCGACAGGGTGTCTATGGCTACACCTTC. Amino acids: CASSQDRQGVYGYTF.

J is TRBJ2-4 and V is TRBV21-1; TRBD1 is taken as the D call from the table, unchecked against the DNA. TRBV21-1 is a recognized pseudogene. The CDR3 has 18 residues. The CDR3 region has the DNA TGTGCCAGCAGCAAAGGACAGTCTAAGGGACACGCCAAAAACATTCAGTACTTC. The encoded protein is CASSKGQSKGHAKNIQYF.

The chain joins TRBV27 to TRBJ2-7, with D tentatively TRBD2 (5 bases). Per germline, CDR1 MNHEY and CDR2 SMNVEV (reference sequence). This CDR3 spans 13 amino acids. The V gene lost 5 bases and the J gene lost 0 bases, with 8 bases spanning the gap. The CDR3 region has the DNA TGTGCCAGCAGTATGGGGAGCTCCTACGAGCAGTACTTC. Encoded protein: CASSMGSSYEQYF.

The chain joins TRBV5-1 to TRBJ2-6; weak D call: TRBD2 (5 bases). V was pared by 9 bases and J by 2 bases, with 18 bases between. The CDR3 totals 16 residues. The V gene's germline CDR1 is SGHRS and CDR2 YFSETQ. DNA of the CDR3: TGCGCCACCACGGACGGGGAGTCCCCTGGGGCCAACGTCCTGACTTTC. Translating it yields CATTDGESPGANVLTF.

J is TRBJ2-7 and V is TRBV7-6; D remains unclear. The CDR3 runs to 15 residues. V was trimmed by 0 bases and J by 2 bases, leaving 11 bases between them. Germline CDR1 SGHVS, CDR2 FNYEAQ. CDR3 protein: CASSLAARSTYEQYF. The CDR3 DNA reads TGTGCCAGCAGCTTAGCCGCACGGTCGACCTACGAGCAGTACTTC.

In DNA, the CDR3 is TGTGCCAGCAGTCGGGGAACCGACTGGGAAAAACTGTTTTTT. As protein: CASSRGTDWEKLFF. The chain carries TRBV2 and TRBJ1-4; the D is unclear. V shed 5 bases and J shed 8 bases, with 15 bases lying between them. Germline V CDR1 and CDR2: SNHLY, FYNNEI. This CDR3 is 14 amino acids long.

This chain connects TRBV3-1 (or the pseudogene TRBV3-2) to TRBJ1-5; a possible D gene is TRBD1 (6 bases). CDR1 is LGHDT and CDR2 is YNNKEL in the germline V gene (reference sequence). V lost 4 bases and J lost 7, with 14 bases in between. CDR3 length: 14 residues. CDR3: CASSLLGAGQPQHF. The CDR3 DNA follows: TGTGCCAGCAGCCTTCTGGGGGCCGGGCAGCCCCAGCATTTT.

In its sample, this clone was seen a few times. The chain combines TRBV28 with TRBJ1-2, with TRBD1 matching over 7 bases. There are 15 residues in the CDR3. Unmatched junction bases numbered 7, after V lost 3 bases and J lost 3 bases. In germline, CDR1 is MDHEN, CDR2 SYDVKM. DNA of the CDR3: TGTGCCAGCAGTTTTGGGGGCGACAGGGACTATGGCTACACCTTC. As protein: CASSFGGDRDYGYTF.

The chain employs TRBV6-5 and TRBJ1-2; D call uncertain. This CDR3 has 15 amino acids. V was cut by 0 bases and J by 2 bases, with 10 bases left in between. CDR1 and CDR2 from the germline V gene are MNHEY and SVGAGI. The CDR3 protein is CASSYSGRENYGYTF. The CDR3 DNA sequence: TGTGCCAGCAGTTACTCGGGCCGGGAGAACTATGGCTACACCTTC.

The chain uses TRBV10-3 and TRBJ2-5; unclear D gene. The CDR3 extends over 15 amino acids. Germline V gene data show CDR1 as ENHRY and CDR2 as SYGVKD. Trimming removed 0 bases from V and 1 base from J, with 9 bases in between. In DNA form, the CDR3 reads TGTGCCATCAGTGAGTCATACAGCTCCCAAGAGACCCAGTACTTC. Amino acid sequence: CAISESYSSQETQYF.

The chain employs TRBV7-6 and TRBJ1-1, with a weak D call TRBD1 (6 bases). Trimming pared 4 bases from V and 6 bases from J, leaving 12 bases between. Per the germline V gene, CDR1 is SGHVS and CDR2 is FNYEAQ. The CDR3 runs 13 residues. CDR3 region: CASSWGGGAEAFF. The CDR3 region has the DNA TGTGCCAGCAGCTGGGGGGGCGGAGCTGAAGCTTTCTTT.

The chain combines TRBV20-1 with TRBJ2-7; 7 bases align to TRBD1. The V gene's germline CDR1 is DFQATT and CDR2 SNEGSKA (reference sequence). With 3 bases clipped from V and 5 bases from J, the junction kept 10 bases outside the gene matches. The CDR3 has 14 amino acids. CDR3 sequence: CSASPQGVFNEQYF. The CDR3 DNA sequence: TGCAGTGCTAGTCCCCAGGGGGTTTTCAACGAGCAGTACTTC.

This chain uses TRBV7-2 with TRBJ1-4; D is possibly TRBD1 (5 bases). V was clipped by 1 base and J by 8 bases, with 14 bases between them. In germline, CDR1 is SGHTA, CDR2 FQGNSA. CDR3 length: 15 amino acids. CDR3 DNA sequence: TGTGCCAGCAGCTTAGGGGACCGTGACAGCGAAAAACTGTTTTTT. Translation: CASSLGDRDSEKLFF.

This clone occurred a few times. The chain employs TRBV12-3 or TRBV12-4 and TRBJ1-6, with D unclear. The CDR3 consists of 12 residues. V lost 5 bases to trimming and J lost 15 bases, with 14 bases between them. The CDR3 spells CASSPFHGLLHF. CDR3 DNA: TGTGCCAGCAGTCCCTTCCATGGTCTCCTCCACTTT.

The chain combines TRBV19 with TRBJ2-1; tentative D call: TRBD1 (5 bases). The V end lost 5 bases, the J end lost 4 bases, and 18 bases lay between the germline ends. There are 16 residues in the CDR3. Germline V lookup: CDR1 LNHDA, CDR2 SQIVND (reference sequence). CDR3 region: CASSPTLDQGYNEQFF. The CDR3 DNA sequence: TGTGCCAGTAGTCCTACGCTTGATCAGGGATACAATGAGCAGTTCTTC.

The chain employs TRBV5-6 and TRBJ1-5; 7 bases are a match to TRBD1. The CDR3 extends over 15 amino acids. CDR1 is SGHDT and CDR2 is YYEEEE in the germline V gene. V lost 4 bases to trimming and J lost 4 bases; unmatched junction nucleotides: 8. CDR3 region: CASSTLTGSNQPQHF. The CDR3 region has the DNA TGTGCCAGCAGCACCCTGACAGGGTCTAATCAGCCCCAGCATTTT.

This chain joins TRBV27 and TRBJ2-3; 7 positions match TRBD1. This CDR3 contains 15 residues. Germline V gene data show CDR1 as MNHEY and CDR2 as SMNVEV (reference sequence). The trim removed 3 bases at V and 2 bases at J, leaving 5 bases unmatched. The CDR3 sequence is CASSFPDRYTDTQYF. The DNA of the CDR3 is TGTGCCAGCAGTTTCCCGGACAGGTACACAGATACGCAGTATTTT.

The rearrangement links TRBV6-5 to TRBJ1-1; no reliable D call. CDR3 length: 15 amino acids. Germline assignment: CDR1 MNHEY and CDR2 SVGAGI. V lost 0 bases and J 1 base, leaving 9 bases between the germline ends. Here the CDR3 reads CASSYSGPKNTEAFF. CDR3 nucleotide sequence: TGTGCCAGCAGTTACTCCGGGCCGAAGAACACTGAAGCTTTCTTT.

CDR3 in amino acids: CASSPQQGPQETQYF. Written as DNA, the CDR3 is TGTGCCAGCAGCCCCCAACAGGGGCCTCAAGAGACCCAGTACTTC. The chain links TRBV7-3 to TRBJ2-5; TRBD1 agrees at 7 bases. Germline V gives CDR1 SGHTA, CDR2 FQGTGA. Trimming took 5 bases from V and 2 from J; bases not matched to a gene: 8. CDR3 length equals 15 residues.

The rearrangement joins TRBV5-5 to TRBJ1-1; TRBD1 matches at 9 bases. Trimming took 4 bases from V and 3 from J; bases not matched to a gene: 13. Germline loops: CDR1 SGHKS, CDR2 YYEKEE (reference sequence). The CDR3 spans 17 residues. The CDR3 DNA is TGTGCCAGCAGCACTAAAACAGGGGGCCTACCGTACACTGAAGCTTTCTTT. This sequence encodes CASSTKTGGLPYTEAFF.

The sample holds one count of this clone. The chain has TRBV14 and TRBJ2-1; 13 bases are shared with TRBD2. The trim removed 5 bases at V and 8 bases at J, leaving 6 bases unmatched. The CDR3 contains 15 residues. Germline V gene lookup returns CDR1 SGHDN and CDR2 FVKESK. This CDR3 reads CASSSGLAGFDEQFF. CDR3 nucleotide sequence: TGTGCCAGCAGCTCGGGACTAGCGGGATTCGATGAGCAGTTCTTC.

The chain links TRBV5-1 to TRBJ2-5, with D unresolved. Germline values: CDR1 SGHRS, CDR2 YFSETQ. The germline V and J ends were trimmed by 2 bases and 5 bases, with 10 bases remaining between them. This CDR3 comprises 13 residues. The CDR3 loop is CASSFGVEETQYF. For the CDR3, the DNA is TGCGCCAGCAGCTTTGGGGTGGAGGAGACCCAGTACTTC.

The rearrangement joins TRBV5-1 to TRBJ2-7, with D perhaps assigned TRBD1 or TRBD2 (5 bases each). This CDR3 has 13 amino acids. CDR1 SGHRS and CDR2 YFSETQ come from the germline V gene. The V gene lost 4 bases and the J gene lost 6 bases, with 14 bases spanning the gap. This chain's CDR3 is CASSPSGPREQYF. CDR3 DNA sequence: TGCGCCAGCAGCCCGTCGGGACCGCGCGAGCAGTACTTC.

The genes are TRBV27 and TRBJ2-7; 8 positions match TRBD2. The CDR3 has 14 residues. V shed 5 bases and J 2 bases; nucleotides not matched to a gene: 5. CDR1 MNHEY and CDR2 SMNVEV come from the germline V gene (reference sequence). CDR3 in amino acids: CASSSGSLPYEQYF. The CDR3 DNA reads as TGTGCCAGCAGTAGCGGGAGCCTACCCTACGAGCAGTACTTC.

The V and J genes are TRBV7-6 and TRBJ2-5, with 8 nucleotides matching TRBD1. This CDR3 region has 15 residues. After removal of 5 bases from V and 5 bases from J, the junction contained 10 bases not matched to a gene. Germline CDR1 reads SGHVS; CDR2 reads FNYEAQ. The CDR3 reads CASSELQGAWETQYF. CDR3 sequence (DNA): TGTGCCAGCAGCGAACTTCAGGGGGCGTGGGAGACCCAGTACTTC. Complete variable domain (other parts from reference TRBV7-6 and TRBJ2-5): GAGVSQSPRYKVTKRGQDVALRCDPISGHVSLYWYRQALGQGPEFLTYFNYEAQQDKSGLPNDRFSAERPEGSISTLTIQRTEQRDSAMYRCASSELQGAWETQYFGPGTRLLVL.

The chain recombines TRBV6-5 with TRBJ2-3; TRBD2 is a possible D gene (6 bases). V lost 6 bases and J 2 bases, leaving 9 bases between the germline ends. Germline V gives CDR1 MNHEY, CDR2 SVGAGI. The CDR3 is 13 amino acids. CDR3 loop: CASRGGVTDTQYF. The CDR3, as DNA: TGTGCCAGCAGGGGAGGAGTCACAGATACGCAGTATTTT.

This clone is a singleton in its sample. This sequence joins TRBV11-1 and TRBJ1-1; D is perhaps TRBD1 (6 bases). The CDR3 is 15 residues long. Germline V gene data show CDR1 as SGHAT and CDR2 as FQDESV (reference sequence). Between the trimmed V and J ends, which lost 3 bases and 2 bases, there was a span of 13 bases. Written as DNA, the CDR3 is TGTGCCAGCAGCTTGGATCTGGGGACAAACACTGAAGCTTTCTTT. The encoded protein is CASSLDLGTNTEAFF.

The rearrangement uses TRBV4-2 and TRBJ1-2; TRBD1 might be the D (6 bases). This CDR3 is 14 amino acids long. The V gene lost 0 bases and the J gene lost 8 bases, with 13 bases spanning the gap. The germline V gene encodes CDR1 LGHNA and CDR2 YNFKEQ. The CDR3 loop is CASSQDRRTDGYTF. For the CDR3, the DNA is TGTGCCAGCAGCCAAGACCGTCGGACAGACGGCTACACCTTC.

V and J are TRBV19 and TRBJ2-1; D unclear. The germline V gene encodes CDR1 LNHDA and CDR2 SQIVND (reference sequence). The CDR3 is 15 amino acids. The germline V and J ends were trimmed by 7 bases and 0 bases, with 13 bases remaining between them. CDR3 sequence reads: CASMETVNSYNEQFF. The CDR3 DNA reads TGTGCCAGTATGGAGACGGTTAACTCCTACAATGAGCAGTTCTTC.

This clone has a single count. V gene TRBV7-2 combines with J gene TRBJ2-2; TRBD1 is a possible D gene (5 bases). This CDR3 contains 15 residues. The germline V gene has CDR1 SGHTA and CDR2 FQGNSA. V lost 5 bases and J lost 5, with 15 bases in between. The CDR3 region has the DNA TGTGCCAGCAGCCCGACTGGGGCCCATACCGGGGAGCTGTTTTTT. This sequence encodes CASSPTGAHTGELFF.